This T cell receptor beta chain was found in a study of blood T cells in healthy people across ages. Study results and caveats: Diversity of TCR beta per million T cells declined in a roughly linear way with age. Fewer expanded clones and more diversity marked long-lived versus aged donors.

They isolated at least 6 million PBMCs from each sample. The germline CDR1 and CDR2 sequences are DFQATT and SNEGSKA (reference sequence). This CDR3 comprises 15 residues. V lost 5 bases and J lost 3, with 19 bases in between. It was with a sample-barcoded 5' primer and a J-beta primer mix that a second PCR of roughly 6 to 11 cycles was run. MiXCR, run by TCRdb on the 5' RACE reads, gives a single entry per CDR3 protein. The table shows about 970,000 distinct CDR3 sequences, with just over 50% occurring only once. Regarding this clonotype: No antigen is known for it.

V usage is TRBV20-1 and J usage is TRBJ1-1, with a possible D match to TRBD1 (5 bases). The source is a woman in her sixties in good health. Sequenced sample: blood. CDR3 DNA: TGCAGTGCTCGACAGTGGAGCGTCAGGGACACTGAAGCTTTCTTT. Its protein product is CSARQWSVRDTEAFF.